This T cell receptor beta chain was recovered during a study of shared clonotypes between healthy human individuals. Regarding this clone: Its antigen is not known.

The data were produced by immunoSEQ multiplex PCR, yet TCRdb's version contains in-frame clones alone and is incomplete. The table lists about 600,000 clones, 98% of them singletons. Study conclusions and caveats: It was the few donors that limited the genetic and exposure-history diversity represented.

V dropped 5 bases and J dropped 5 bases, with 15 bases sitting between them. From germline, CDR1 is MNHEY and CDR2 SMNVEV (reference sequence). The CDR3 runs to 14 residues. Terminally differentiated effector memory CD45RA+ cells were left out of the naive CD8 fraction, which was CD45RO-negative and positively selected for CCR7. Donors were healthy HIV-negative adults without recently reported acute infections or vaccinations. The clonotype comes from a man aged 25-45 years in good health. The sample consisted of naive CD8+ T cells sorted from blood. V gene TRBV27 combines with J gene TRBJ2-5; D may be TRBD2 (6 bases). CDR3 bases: TGTGCCAGCAGTCTCTACCGGGGGAGCGAGACCCAGTACTTC. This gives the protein CASSLYRGSETQYF.